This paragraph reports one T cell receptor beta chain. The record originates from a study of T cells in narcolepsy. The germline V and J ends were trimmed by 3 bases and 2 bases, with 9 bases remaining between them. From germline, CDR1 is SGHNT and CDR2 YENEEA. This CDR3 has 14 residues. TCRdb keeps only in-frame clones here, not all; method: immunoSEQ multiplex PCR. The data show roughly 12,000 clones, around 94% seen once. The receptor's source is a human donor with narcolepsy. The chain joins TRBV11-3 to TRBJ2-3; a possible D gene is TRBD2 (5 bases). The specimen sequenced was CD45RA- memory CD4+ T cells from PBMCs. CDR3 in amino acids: CASSFSGNTDTQYF. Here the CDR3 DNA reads TGTGCCAGCAGCTTCTCGGGGAACACAGATACGCAGTATTTT.